The 21 T cell receptor beta chains reported below all come from one sample, sequenced in a study of blood T cells in healthy people across ages. Primed by a sample-barcoded 5' primer and a J-beta primer mix, a second PCR proceeded for about 6 to 12 cycles. One entry per CDR3 protein, called by TCRdb with MiXCR from the 5' RACE reads. This table has nearly 800,000 distinct CDR3 sequences, about 56% appearing once. The sample comprised blood. These receptors came from a man in his forties or fifties in good health.

In its sample, this clonotype was seen a few times. The chain combines TRBV12-3 or TRBV12-4 with TRBJ1-2, with 7 bases aligning to TRBD1. V lost 7 bases to trimming and J lost 6 bases; unmatched junction nucleotides: 8. The CDR3 length is 13 residues. Written as DNA, the CDR3 is TGTGCCAGCATAGGGAGGGACAGAGATGGCTACACCTTC. It specifies CASIGRDRDGYTF.

The table lists this clonotype with a few counts. The chain has TRBV7-9 and TRBJ1-2; D gene uncertain. The germline gives CDR1 SEHNR, CDR2 FQNEAQ (reference sequence). The V end was cut by 1 base, the J end by 7 bases, with 13 bases between. The CDR3 spans 14 residues. CDR3 sequence (DNA): TGTGCCAGCAGCTTAGGTATAACCCTCATTGGCTACACCTTC. Translating gives CASSLGITLIGYTF.

CDR3 nucleotides: TGTGCCAGCAGATTTAATGGAGGCTACACCTTC. Protein product: CASRFNGGYTF. V is TRBV25-1 and J is TRBJ1-2, with D uncertain. The V gene's germline CDR1 is MGHDK and CDR2 SYGVNS. The CDR3 is made up of 11 amino acids. V was trimmed by 6 bases and J by 8 bases, leaving 10 bases between them.

The chain is built from TRBV5-1 and TRBJ2-5; 9 nucleotides agree with TRBD1. Germline CDR1 SGHRS, CDR2 YFSETQ. CDR3 length: 15 amino acids. The V and J ends lost 2 bases and 5 bases, in that order; junction bases with no gene match: 7. Written as DNA, the CDR3 is TGCGCCAGCAGCTTCGGGACAGGGATTGTCGAGACCCAGTACTTC. It codes for CASSFGTGIVETQYF.

The V call is TRBV28, the J call TRBJ1-2, with 10 bases fitting TRBD1. After removal of 8 bases from V and 0 bases from J, the junction contained 15 bases not matched to a gene. Germline CDR1 MDHEN, CDR2 SYDVKM. The CDR3 sequence is 18 residues long. CDR3 sequence (DNA): TGTGCCAGCGGGGCGGGACAGGGGTATGGGCCCCCTAACTATGGCTACACCTTC. This translates into CASGAGQGYGPPNYGYTF.

Points on this clonotype: At one boundary the junction diverges from the germline segment, which might be a read error. V gene TRBV4-3 combines with J gene TRBJ2-5; no firm D call. Germline V lookup: CDR1 LGHNA, CDR2 YSLEER. The CDR3 has 13 residues. Here the CDR3 DNA reads TGCGCCAGCAGCCAAGCGAACCAAGGGACCCAGTACTTC. This encodes CASSQANQGTQYF.

In this sample, this clonotype turned up a few times. This chain joins TRBV7-6 and TRBJ2-7, with D possibly TRBD2 on 7 matching bases. Trimming left V 4 bases short and J 3 bases short, with 19 bases between. Germline values: CDR1 SGHVS, CDR2 FNYEAQ. There are 16 residues in the CDR3. CDR3 protein: CASSSMLKRDNYEQYF. As DNA, the CDR3 is TGTGCCAGCAGCTCCATGCTCAAGCGGGACAACTACGAGCAGTACTTC. The full variable domain, its missing parts supplied by reference TRBV7-6 and TRBJ2-7, is GAGVSQSPRYKVTKRGQDVALRCDPISGHVSLYWYRQALGQGPEFLTYFNYEAQQDKSGLPNDRFSAERPEGSISTLTIQRTEQRDSAMYRCASSSMLKRDNYEQYFGPGTRLTVT.

The V and J genes are TRBV18 and TRBJ2-7; the D gene is possibly TRBD1 (5 bases). The CDR3 has 13 amino acids. Germline lookup yields CDR1 KGHSH and CDR2 LQKENI. Trimming removed 3 bases from V and 5 bases from J, with 11 bases in between. This CDR3 reads CASSPSGFHEQYF. The CDR3 DNA reads as TGTGCCAGCTCACCGTCAGGGTTTCACGAGCAGTACTTC.

A remark on this clonotype: Since a much larger clone is just one base distant, this may be a read error. CDR3 loop: CSAVPSYSEQFF. The CDR3 DNA is TGCAGCGCCGTACCTTCTTACAGTGAGCAGTTCTTC. V usage is TRBV29-1 and J usage is TRBJ2-1; D not resolved. The CDR3 contains 12 residues. Germline values: CDR1 SQVTM, CDR2 ANQGSEA.

The chain couples TRBV6-2 or TRBV6-3 to TRBJ1-5, with a weak D call TRBD1 (5 bases). Trimming took off 5 bases at V and 0 bases at J, with 11 bases between the two ends. Germline values: CDR1 MNHEY, CDR2 SVGEGT. The CDR3 runs to 15 residues. CDR3 region: CASSPTENSNQPQHF. DNA for the CDR3: TGTGCCAGCAGTCCGACAGAGAATAGCAATCAGCCCCAGCATTTT.

The chain employs TRBV12-3 or TRBV12-4 and TRBJ2-4; tentatively, D is TRBD1 (5 bases). The CDR3 runs 13 residues. The germline V and J ends were trimmed by 6 bases and 13 bases, with 19 bases remaining between them. CDR3: CASRGAELLEQYF. CDR3 DNA sequence: TGTGCCAGCAGAGGGGCGGAACTATTGGAGCAGTACTTC.

The rearrangement links TRBV7-3 to TRBJ2-3; D perhaps matches TRBD1 (6 bases). The CDR3 totals 14 residues. V lost 6 bases and J 6 bases, leaving 16 bases between the germline ends. Germline V lookup: CDR1 SGHTA, CDR2 FQGTGA. CDR3 coding DNA: TGTGCCAGCAGTATTAACCGGGACACCGATACGCAGTATTTT. It yields the protein CASSINRDTDTQYF.

V and J are TRBV5-1 and TRBJ1-2; 11 positions match TRBD1. J gave up 4 bases and V 0 bases, and 8 bases lay outside the gene matches. The CDR3 runs 17 residues. CDR1 and CDR2 (germline): SGHRS, YFSETQ. The CDR3 nucleotides read TGCGCCAGCAGCTTGGATGGACAGGGGGCGCAAGGCTATGGCTACACCTTC. Protein product: CASSLDGQGAQGYGYTF.

V is TRBV6-5 and J is TRBJ2-7, with 7 bases identical to TRBD2. Unmatched junction bases numbered 8, after V lost 2 bases and J lost 7 bases. Germline loops: CDR1 MNHEY, CDR2 SVGAGI. This CDR3 has 14 residues. The CDR3 region has the DNA TGTGCCAGCAGTTACATGACTAGCTCCAATGAGCAGTACTTC. Protein sequence: CASSYMTSSNEQYF.

CDR3 in amino acids: CASSLGQGPQHF. The CDR3 DNA reads TGTGCCAGCAGCCTCGGGCAAGGGCCCCAGCATTTT. This rearrangement joins TRBV7-9 to TRBJ1-5; D is undetermined. The CDR3 consists of 12 residues. Between the trimmed V and J ends, which lost 5 bases and 9 bases, there was a span of 11 bases. Per germline, CDR1 SEHNR and CDR2 FQNEAQ (reference sequence).

This clonotype was found a few times. Relative to the germline gene, one junction end is altered; a read error may explain this. The chain combines TRBV20-1 with TRBJ2-1; 7 nucleotides match TRBD2. The germline gives CDR1 DFQATT, CDR2 SNEGSKA (reference sequence). The CDR3 is 14 amino acids. The CDR3 loop reads CSTSELSSYNEQFF. The CDR3 DNA follows: TGCAGTACTAGCGAACTTAGCTCCTACAATGAGCAGTTCTTC.

This chain joins TRBV10-3 and TRBJ2-1, with no clear D. Per the germline V gene, CDR1 is ENHRY and CDR2 is SYGVKD. V lost 8 bases, J lost 0 bases, and 11 bases lay in between. This CDR3 is 14 amino acids long. Here the CDR3 reads CAIAPEFSYNEQFF. CDR3 DNA: TGTGCCATCGCTCCAGAGTTCTCCTACAATGAGCAGTTCTTC.

V and J are TRBV12-3 or TRBV12-4 and TRBJ2-2; 8 bases are shared with TRBD1. This CDR3 has 14 residues. Losses at the gene ends were 2 bases for V and 7 bases for J; bases not matched to a gene: 3. The CDR3 spells CASSLQGASGELFF. CDR3 bases: TGTGCCAGCAGTTTACAGGGGGCCAGCGGGGAGCTGTTTTTT.

This rearrangement joins TRBV15 to TRBJ1-2; D remains unclear. The CDR3 length is 14 residues. Germline V CDR1 and CDR2: LNHNV, YYDKDF (reference sequence). The V and J ends lost 3 bases and 3 bases respectively, with 11 bases between them. CDR3 nucleotides: TGTGCCACCAGCAGCCCCGGGATCGACTATGGCTACACCTTC. Translated, it gives CATSSPGIDYGYTF.

V usage is TRBV7-2 and J usage is TRBJ2-1, with 8 nucleotides matching TRBD2. The CDR3 is 17 amino acids. Germline V gene lookup returns CDR1 SGHTA and CDR2 FQGNSA. V gave up 4 bases and J gave up 1 base; unmatched junction bases: 9. CDR3 protein: CASSSVGGGLSYNEQFF. The CDR3 nucleotides read TGTGCCAGCAGCTCCGTCGGGGGGGGACTATCCTACAATGAGCAGTTCTTC.

The chain recombines TRBV20-1 with TRBJ2-1, with TRBD2 as a possible D gene (5 bases). Germline values: CDR1 DFQATT, CDR2 SNEGSKA (reference sequence). V lost 0 bases and J lost 3, with 12 bases in between. The CDR3 is 15 residues long. Here the CDR3 reads CSARESGSHYNEQFF. The CDR3 coding sequence is TGCAGTGCTAGAGAGAGCGGATCTCACTACAATGAGCAGTTCTTC.